The 10 T cell receptor beta chains below come from one sample, sequenced in a study of T cell responses to AZD1222 COVID-19 vaccine. Produced via immunoSEQ multiplex PCR; TCRdb's table is partial and in-frame only. The sample yields 150,000 to 200,000 clones, about 94% seen once. This sample comprised peripheral blood, obtained on day 0 of AZD1222 vaccination. The source of these receptors is an adult in good health.

The count of this clone is one. J is TRBJ2-3 and V is TRBV11-3; tentative D call: TRBD1 (6 bases). Germline CDR1 reads SGHNT; CDR2 reads YENEEA. This CDR3 is 13 amino acids long. Trimming removed 8 bases at V and 5 bases at J, with 14 bases between. The CDR3 DNA sequence: TGTGCCAGCTTTACTCGGACAGAAGATACGCAGTATTTT. This encodes CASFTRTEDTQYF.

The chain uses TRBV7-9 and TRBJ2-2, with 9 bases fitting TRBD2. The germline V gene has CDR1 SEHNR and CDR2 FQNEAQ (reference sequence). Trimming took 4 bases from V and 1 from J; bases not matched to a gene: 4. CDR3 length equals 16 residues. The chain's CDR3 is CASSSTSGRNTGELFF. CDR3 in DNA: TGTGCCAGCAGCTCCACTAGCGGGCGGAACACCGGGGAGCTGTTTTTT.

This chain connects TRBV19 to TRBJ1-1; D is ambiguous. Per the germline V gene, CDR1 is LNHDA and CDR2 is SQIVND (reference sequence). This CDR3 is 13 amino acids long. Deletions cut 7 bases from V and 1 base from J, with 10 bases between. The CDR3 reads CASKRVGNTEAFF. In DNA, the CDR3 is TGTGCCAGTAAAAGGGTGGGGAACACTGAAGCTTTCTTT.

There are a few counts of this clone. The gene calls are TRBV5-1 and TRBJ1-2, with 7 bases fitting TRBD1. The J segment lost 6 bases and the V segment lost 0 bases, leaving 8 bases of the junction unmatched. This CDR3 contains 15 residues. CDR1 and CDR2 from the germline V gene are SGHRS and YFSETQ. Written as DNA, the CDR3 is TGCGCCAGCAGCTTGGAAGGGCGACAGGGTCATGGCTACACCTTC. It is translated as CASSLEGRQGHGYTF. The complete variable domain, with remaining parts taken from reference TRBV5-1 and TRBJ1-2, reads KAGVTQTPRYLIKTRGQQVTLSCSPISGHRSVSWYQQTPGQGLQFLFEYFSETQRNKGNFPGRFSGRQFSNSRSEMNVSTLELGDSALYLCASSLEGRQGHGYTFGSGTRLTVV.

This clone was picked up one time. This chain uses TRBV15 with TRBJ1-1; a weak D match, TRBD1 (6 bases). Trimming removed 6 bases from V and 3 bases from J, with 11 bases in between. This CDR3 is built from 13 residues. From germline, CDR1 is LNHNV and CDR2 YYDKDF (reference sequence). The CDR3 region is CATRDSFDTEAFF. CDR3 sequence (DNA): TGTGCCACCAGGGACAGTTTTGACACTGAAGCTTTCTTT.

The chain has TRBV19 and TRBJ2-7; perhaps D is TRBD1 or TRBD2 (5 bases each). Trimming took off 4 bases at V and 7 bases at J, with 20 bases between the two ends. This CDR3 is 15 amino acids long. CDR1 LNHDA and CDR2 SQIVND come from the germline V gene (reference sequence). This CDR3 is CASSTRGPRTGEQYF. The CDR3 DNA reads as TGTGCCAGTAGTACCCGGGGCCCCAGGACTGGGGAGCAGTACTTC.

V usage is TRBV4-1 and J usage is TRBJ1-5, with TRBD1 as a possible D gene (5 bases). This CDR3 has 16 residues. V dropped 1 base and J dropped 9 bases, with 19 bases sitting between them. Per the germline V gene, CDR1 is MGHRA and CDR2 is YSYEKL. CDR3 sequence (DNA): TGCGCCAGCAGCCAAGGGGGGGACGGGATCGAGTGGCCCCAGCATTTT. It encodes CASSQGGDGIEWPQHF.

The rearrangement uses TRBV9 and TRBJ2-1; a weak D match, TRBD2 (5 bases). Germline V gives CDR1 SGDLS, CDR2 YYNGEE. V lost 4 bases to trimming and J lost 7 bases, with 18 bases between them. This CDR3 contains 15 residues. In DNA, the CDR3 is TGTGCCAGCAGCCCTCCGACACCAACGGGGAATGAGCAGTTCTTC. Protein sequence: CASSPPTPTGNEQFF.

CDR3 amino acids: CSVETGTGNTIYF. The CDR3 bases are TGCAGCGTTGAAACAGGGACTGGAAACACCATATATTTT. The chain recombines TRBV29-1 with TRBJ1-3; D perhaps matches TRBD1 (6 bases). CDR1 and CDR2 from the germline V gene are SQVTM and ANQGSEA. Trimming took off 2 bases at V and 2 bases at J, with 7 bases between the two ends. The CDR3 contains 13 residues.

The chain joins TRBV6-5 to TRBJ1-5, with 7 nucleotides matching TRBD1. The ends lost 6 bases at V and 3 bases at J; junction bases unmatched: 8. The CDR3 sequence is 15 residues long. CDR1 and CDR2 (germline): MNHEY, SVGAGI. DNA for the CDR3: TGTGCCAGCAGCGCGGGGACAGTATTCAATCAGCCCCAGCATTTT. This gives the protein CASSAGTVFNQPQHF.